This passage covers 10 T cell receptor beta chains from one sample sequenced in a study of T cell responses to AZD1222 COVID-19 vaccine. Here immunoSEQ multiplex PCR was the method, and the copy in TCRdb shows in-frame clones only, minus some. The table lists roughly 120,000 clones, about 90% of them singletons, with around 7.5% in the top ten. The sequencing used peripheral blood, collected on day 0 of AZD1222 vaccination. Receptors were obtained from an adult in good health.

The chain recombines TRBV7-9 with TRBJ2-5; D remains unclear. Trimming pared 0 bases from V and 3 bases from J, leaving 11 bases between. The CDR3 contains 15 residues. Germline assignment: CDR1 SEHNR and CDR2 FQNEAQ (reference sequence). DNA for the CDR3: TGTGCCAGCAGCTTAGCTGGTGGCAGAAAAGAGACCCAGTACTTC. Its protein is CASSLAGGRKETQYF.

The chain is built from TRBV13 and TRBJ2-7, with 8 bases aligning to TRBD2. The CDR3 spans 14 residues. Looked up from germline, CDR1 is PRHDT and CDR2 is FYEKMQ (reference sequence). After removal of 1 base from V and 7 bases from J, the junction contained 6 bases not matched to a gene. The CDR3 region is CASSLAGGPREQYF. The CDR3 DNA reads as TGTGCCAGCAGCTTAGCGGGAGGGCCGAGAGAGCAGTACTTC.

The chain recombines TRBV9 with TRBJ1-2; no reliable D call. The V end lost 0 bases, the J end lost 4 bases, and 13 bases lay between the germline ends. There are 15 residues in the CDR3. Per the germline V gene, CDR1 is SGDLS and CDR2 is YYNGEE. CDR3 nucleotide sequence: TGTGCCAGCAGCGTAGATGCGGGTCCCACCTATGGCTACACCTTC. It specifies CASSVDAGPTYGYTF.

The J gene is TRBJ2-4, the V gene TRBV7-2; D perhaps matches TRBD1 (6 bases). V was pared by 2 bases and J by 5 bases, with 10 bases between. Germline V gives CDR1 SGHTA, CDR2 FQGNSA. This CDR3 region has 14 residues. The CDR3 DNA sequence: TGTGCCAGCAGCTTACGGGACAAAGAAAACATTCAGTACTTC. Amino acids: CASSLRDKENIQYF.

The chain is built from TRBV18 and TRBJ2-2; D is uncertain. The CDR3 extends over 14 amino acids. Between the trimmed V and J ends, which lost 2 bases and 2 bases, there was a span of 6 bases. The germline V gene has CDR1 KGHSH and CDR2 LQKENI. CDR3 residues: CASSPGPNTGELFF. The CDR3 DNA sequence: TGTGCCAGCTCACCAGGGCCAAACACCGGGGAGCTGTTTTTT.

V and J are TRBV5-1 and TRBJ2-2; 8 nucleotides match TRBD2. CDR3 length equals 16 residues. V shed 3 bases and J 0 bases; nucleotides not matched to a gene: 4. CDR1 and CDR2 (germline): SGHRS, YFSETQ. CDR3 sequence: CASSSLGLANTGELFF. CDR3 DNA sequence: TGCGCCAGCAGCTCCTTGGGACTAGCGAACACCGGGGAGCTGTTTTTT.

V usage is TRBV5-1 and J usage is TRBJ1-1, with 8 bases lining up with TRBD1. Per germline, CDR1 SGHRS and CDR2 YFSETQ. The junction had 6 bases not matched to a gene; V was cut back by 5 bases and J by 6 bases. This CDR3 is built from 13 residues. This CDR3 reads CASSYDRGPEAFF. The CDR3 DNA sequence: TGCGCCAGCAGTTATGACAGGGGCCCTGAAGCTTTCTTT. Full variable domain (missing parts from reference TRBV5-1 and TRBJ1-1): KAGVTQTPRYLIKTRGQQVTLSCSPISGHRSVSWYQQTPGQGLQFLFEYFSETQRNKGNFPGRFSGRQFSNSRSEMNVSTLELGDSALYLCASSYDRGPEAFFGQGTRLTVV.

The rearrangement joins TRBV7-7 to TRBJ2-1; 7 bases are shared with TRBD1. The CDR3 is 14 amino acids. Unmatched junction bases numbered 8, after V lost 5 bases and J lost 7 bases. The germline V gene encodes CDR1 SSHAT and CDR2 FNYEAQ (reference sequence). The CDR3 DNA reads TGTGCCAGCAGCGCGGACAGGAGACTTAATGAGCAGTTCTTC. Translated: CASSADRRLNEQFF.

The genes are TRBV29-1 and TRBJ1-1; D is possibly TRBD1 (6 bases). The germline gives CDR1 SQVTM, CDR2 ANQGSEA. V was shortened by 5 bases and J by 7 bases, with 14 bases between the two germline ends. The CDR3 length is 12 residues. The CDR3 nucleotides are TGCAGCGTTTGGTCAGGGGCCATTGAAGCTTTCTTT. Translating gives CSVWSGAIEAFF.

The genes are TRBV28 and TRBJ2-7, with a weak D call TRBD2 (6 bases). The CDR3 contains 17 residues. V lost 5 bases to trimming and J lost 0 bases, with 20 bases between them. Germline V gene lookup returns CDR1 MDHEN and CDR2 SYDVKM. The CDR3 nucleotides are TGTGCCAGCAGTCCCAGAGGCGCCAGGAGGGACTCCTACGAGCAGTACTTC. It codes for CASSPRGARRDSYEQYF.